This T cell receptor beta chain was retrieved from a study of cytomegalovirus exposure and HLA in healthy donors. Trimming shortened V by 1 base and J by 12 bases, and 13 bases separated the two germline ends. The CDR3 totals 14 residues. Germline CDR1 and CDR2: MGHRA and YSYEKL. Primers: 60 Vbeta forward and 13 Jbeta reverse. TCRdb's copy holds only in-frame clones and misses some; the assay was immunoSEQ multiplex PCR. The sample lists 100,000 to 150,000 clones; roughly 82% were seen once. The clonotype originates from a woman aged 55 to 70 in good health and CMV-seropositive. The chain combines TRBV4-1 with TRBJ1-6; weak D call: TRBD1 (6 bases). Sequencing input: PBMCs. The CDR3 DNA is TGCGCCAGCAGCCAAGTAGGGCAGGGGCGACCCCTCCACTTT. It yields the protein CASSQVGQGRPLHF.